A selection of T cell receptor beta chains follows, all from one sample in a study of blood T cell repertoires in COVID-19. Sequencing used immunoSEQ multiplex PCR; TCRdb keeps in-frame clones, though not all of them. The sample lists about 120,000 clones, more than 75% occurring once. The material sequenced was peripheral blood. All receptors derive from a woman aged 45-65 years with acute or convalescent COVID-19. Each CDR3 is given with its conserved first and last residue. A D gene is named only where the DNA matches it firmly.

>TRBV20-1|TRBD2
CSASPGWASGHTDTQYF
>TRBV24-1|-
CATSETGTYEQYF
>TRBV6-5|TRBD2
CASKGLADYEQYF
>TRBV30|-
CAWSSGGTEAFF
>TRBV6-6|-
CASSYGQSNTEAFF
>TRBV24-1|-
CATSDPGSGYTF
>TRBV4-1|-
CASSQDVEASGYTF
>TRBV24-1|TRBD2
CATSDSTGTSGSTGFYNEQFF
>TRBV10-3|TRBD2
CAIKGGLVDEQFF
>TRBV11-2|-
CASSLGQNSPLHF
>TRBV4-2|TRBD2
CASSHTASGSFYEQYF
>TRBV28|TRBD1
CASSPTKGQGGDTIYF
>TRBV10-3|TRBD1
CAISESKSDRGLKNEQFF
>TRBV19|-
CASSTSRGGSEQYF
>TRBV30|TRBD2
CAWKRTSITGELFF
>TRBV5-1|TRBD2
CASSLAGAALAPYNEQFF
>TRBV6-5|-
CASSPSSSYNSPLHF
>TRBV6-5|-
CASSYSFQGQYEQYF
>TRBV24-1|TRBD2
CATSDLLTSGNNEQFF
>TRBV2|TRBD1
CASSADRAYGYTF
>TRBV28|-
CASSFNPTPDTQYF
>TRBV5-4|TRBD2
CASSLPGRLLAGTGELFF
>TRBV7-2|-
CASSSPGRGYGYTF
>TRBV7-2|-
CASSLDTGSYNEQFF
>TRBV5-1|TRBD2
CASSSTLTSGAYNEQFF
>TRBV24-1|-
CATSDSDRQNTEAFF
>TRBV29-1|TRBD1
CSVEERTGDGYTF
>TRBV19|-
CASSVGGSDQPQHF